This paragraph covers one TCR beta chain sequence. This clone occurred a few times. Its antigen remains undetermined. Qualities for individual bases were not recorded, and no much larger clone is one base off. The germline ends are 9 bases apart after V is trimmed by 0 bases and J by 3 bases. From the cysteine up to the phenylalanine, the CDR3 has a length of 14 residues. Here the CDR3 DNA is all that survives: 42 bases in frame from base 1. The germline V gene yields SGDLS for CDR1 and YYNGEE for CDR2. TCRbeta CDR3 regions were amplified from genomic DNA using the immunoSEQ Assay, a bias-controlled multiplex PCR. In the source study's methods: Nucleated cell counts per sample were estimated from amplification of reference gene primers within the assay. Sequence reads were collapsed and filtered to measure the absolute abundance of every unique TCRbeta CDR3 rearrangement. Productive Simpson clonality was computed per sample as the square root of Simpson's diversity index over productive rearrangements. Here the immuneACCESS table is served through TCRdb, limited to in-frame sequences with V and J called. Missing clones are a known gap in these copies; in checked studies unresolved V genes cover under half, and the rest lacks a known reason. That table furnishes V, J and clone size, whereas the DNA furnished D and trimming. The table for this sample lists about 260,000 clones; 88% of them were counted only once. The biggest ten clones account for about 3.4% of the sample.

These data are taken from a study of blood T cell repertoires in COVID-19 (dated by TCRdb to 2020 to 2022). Background on the whole study: Samples covering the acute and convalescent phases of COVID-19 were provided by collaborators in the United States, Italy and Spain. A de-identified subject ID, COVID-19 status, age in years and sex were almost always included in the sample metadata. A freely available public database, intended as a resource for researchers studying the immune response to SARS-CoV-2, is where the repertoires were released. Samples came from the ongoing ImmuneRACE study (first 160 participants) plus 1,254 subjects from 6 global collaborators. Where available, HLA class I and class II types were taken from metadata supplied by the sample provider and were not determined by assay-based typing. The material from the prospective study consisted of cDNA or gDNA derived from T cells, B-cell-depleted T cells, or PBMCs. Deeply sampled blood TCRbeta repertoires from subjects exposed to, actively infected with, or recovered from COVID-19 were included in the dataset. What the research found in general, with its limitations: The amount of clinical and demographic metadata varied by source and participant and was provided uncurated.

Participants in the prospective study were aged roughly 18 to 89 years, lived in 20 to 30 United States geographic areas, and enrolled through a virtual design. In the prospective study, cohorts were assigned on the basis of participant-reported clinical history obtained from a screening survey and a study questionnaire. Exposed participants were defined as having been in contact with someone with a PCR-confirmed or clinician-diagnosed COVID-19 case within 2 weeks of study entry. In the prospective study, mobile phlebotomists collected whole blood, serum and a nasopharyngeal or oropharyngeal swab from each participant. Participants in the prospective study had the option to provide additional blood draws and questionnaires over a 2-month period. Before DNA extraction, prospective study blood samples were shipped either frozen or at room temperature.

The V and J genes are TRBV9 and TRBJ1-1, with the D gene call left open. The sequenced material came from PBMCs or T cells enriched from blood (not recorded which). This clonotype originated in a woman in her thirties or forties who had been exposed to COVID-19. At the DNA level, the sequence is TGTGCCAGCAGCGTAGAGGGAGGATACACTGAAGCTTTCTTT. It specifies CASSVEGGYTEAFF.